The rows below give T cell receptor beta chains drawn from one sample of a study of radiotherapy plus CTLA-4 blockade in lung cancer. Produced via immunoSEQ multiplex PCR; TCRdb's table is partial and in-frame only. The sample has 120,000 or so clones; 85% to 90% are singletons. The input for sequencing was peripheral blood, taken from a patient treated with radiotherapy plus ipilimumab. The receptor source for this set is a human donor with non-small cell lung cancer that progressed on radiotherapy plus ipilimumab. Both conserved end residues are part of each CDR3. A D gene is named only where the DNA matches it firmly.

d_gene: TRBD2; j_gene: TRBJ2-3; v_gene: TRBV7-9; CDR3aa: CASTPGLAGGRSTDTQYF
d_gene: TRBD2; j_gene: TRBJ2-1; v_gene: TRBV27; CDR3aa: CASSLSSGGRAFIQFF
d_gene: .; j_gene: TRBJ2-1; v_gene: TRBV15; CDR3aa: CATSGKRVNEQFF
d_gene: .; j_gene: TRBJ2-1; v_gene: TRBV7-7; CDR3aa: CASSSGASAEQFF
d_gene: .; j_gene: TRBJ1-4; v_gene: TRBV18; CDR3aa: CASSTTGNEKLFF
d_gene: .; j_gene: TRBJ2-1; v_gene: TRBV7-3; CDR3aa: CASSSVADRSYNEQFF
d_gene: .; j_gene: TRBJ2-7; v_gene: TRBV11-3; CDR3aa: CASSFGPLYEQYF
d_gene: TRBD1; j_gene: TRBJ1-2; v_gene: TRBV29-1; CDR3aa: CSVPTRTGPNYGYTF
d_gene: TRBD1; j_gene: TRBJ2-1; v_gene: TRBV9; CDR3aa: CASTSGTGRNEQFF
d_gene: TRBD2; j_gene: TRBJ2-1; v_gene: TRBV6-1; CDR3aa: CASSEKPLGGDEQFF
d_gene: .; j_gene: TRBJ2-3; v_gene: TRBV27; CDR3aa: CATGISTVTDTQYF
d_gene: TRBD2; j_gene: TRBJ2-3; v_gene: TRBV5-1; CDR3aa: CASSLDGSGRAESQYF
d_gene: .; j_gene: TRBJ1-2; v_gene: TRBV5-1; CDR3aa: CASSWADSANYGYTF
d_gene: .; j_gene: TRBJ2-3; v_gene: TRBV19; CDR3aa: CASTPEWNRDTQYF
d_gene: .; j_gene: TRBJ2-7; v_gene: TRBV9; CDR3aa: CASSVGALEGGEQYF
d_gene: TRBD2; j_gene: TRBJ2-2; v_gene: TRBV15; CDR3aa: CATSSRRLAGSTGELFF
d_gene: .; j_gene: TRBJ1-5; v_gene: TRBV6-5; CDR3aa: CASSRQNSNQPQHF